This T cell receptor beta chain derives from a study of T-cell reconstitution after alpha-beta-depleted transplantation in children. Trimming removed 0 bases at V and 1 base at J, with 13 bases between. The CDR3 has 16 residues. The germline V gene has CDR1 DFQATT and CDR2 SNEGSKA (reference sequence). This clonotype was recorded a few times. TCRbeta library construction was performed incorporating unique molecular identifiers. TCRdb re-called the PCR reads with MiXCR, one entry per CDR3 protein. The table records 500,000 to 600,000 distinct CDR3 sequences, over 25% of them present only once. The starting material was PBMCs, obtained before TCRalphabeta/CD19-depleted stem cell transplant. The chain couples TRBV20-1 to TRBJ2-1; tentative D call: TRBD2 (5 bases). This TCR derives from a boy less than two years old with Wiskott-Aldrich syndrome, due to receive a stem cell transplant. The CDR3 reads CSARDPLGRSYNEQFF. In DNA, the CDR3 is TGCAGTGCTAGAGACCCCCTAGGGAGATCCTACAATGAGCAGTTCTTC.